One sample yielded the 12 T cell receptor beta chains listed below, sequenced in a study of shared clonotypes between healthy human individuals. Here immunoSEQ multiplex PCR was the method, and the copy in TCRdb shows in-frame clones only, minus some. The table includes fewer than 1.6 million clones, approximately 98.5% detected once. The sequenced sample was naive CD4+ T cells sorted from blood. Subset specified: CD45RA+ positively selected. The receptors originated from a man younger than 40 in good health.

CDR3 nucleotide sequence: TGTGCCAGCAGCGGACACCCTAAGACCGCAGATACGCAGTATTTT. Translated, it gives CASSGHPKTADTQYF. The rearrangement joins TRBV7-9 to TRBJ2-3; the D gene is possibly TRBD1 (5 bases). The CDR3 loop spans 15 amino acids. V was cut by 5 bases and J by 4 bases, with 16 bases left in between. The germline V gene encodes CDR1 SEHNR and CDR2 FQNEAQ (reference sequence).

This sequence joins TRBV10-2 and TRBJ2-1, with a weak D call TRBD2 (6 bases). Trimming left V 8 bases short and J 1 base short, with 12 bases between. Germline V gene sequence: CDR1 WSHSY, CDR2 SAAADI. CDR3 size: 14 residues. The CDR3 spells CASRGGLSYNEQFF. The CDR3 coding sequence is TGCGCCAGCCGGGGAGGCCTATCCTACAATGAGCAGTTCTTC.

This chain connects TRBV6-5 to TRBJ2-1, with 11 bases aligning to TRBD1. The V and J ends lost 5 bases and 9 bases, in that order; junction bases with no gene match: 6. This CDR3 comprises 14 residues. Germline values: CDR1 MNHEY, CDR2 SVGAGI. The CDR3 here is CASSGGTGGAEQFF. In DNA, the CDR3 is TGTGCCAGCAGTGGCGGGACAGGGGGGGCTGAGCAGTTCTTC.

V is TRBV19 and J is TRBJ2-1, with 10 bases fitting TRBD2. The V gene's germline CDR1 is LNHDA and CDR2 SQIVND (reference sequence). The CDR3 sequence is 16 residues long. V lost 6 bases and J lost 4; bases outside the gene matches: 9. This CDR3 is CASSTRTSGPYNEQFF. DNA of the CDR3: TGTGCCAGTAGCACCAGGACTAGCGGTCCTTACAATGAGCAGTTCTTC.

CDR3 protein: CASRTTGTGNYGYTF. CDR3 sequence (DNA): TGTGCCAGTAGAACCACCGGGACAGGGAACTATGGCTACACCTTC. The chain has TRBV19 and TRBJ1-2, with 9 bases lining up with TRBD1. Trimming cost V 6 bases and J 2 bases; bases outside gene matches: 7. Germline V gene lookup returns CDR1 LNHDA and CDR2 SQIVND (reference sequence). The length of the CDR3 is 15 residues.

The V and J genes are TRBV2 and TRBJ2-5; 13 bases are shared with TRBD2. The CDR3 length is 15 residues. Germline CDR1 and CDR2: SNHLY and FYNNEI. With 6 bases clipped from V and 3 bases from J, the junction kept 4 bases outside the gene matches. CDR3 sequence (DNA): TGTGCCAGCAGGCTTACTAGCGGGGGGGAAGAGACCCAGTACTTC. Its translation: CASRLTSGGEETQYF.

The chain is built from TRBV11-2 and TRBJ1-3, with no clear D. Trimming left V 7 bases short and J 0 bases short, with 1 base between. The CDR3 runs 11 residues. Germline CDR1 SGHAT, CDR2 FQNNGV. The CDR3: CASTSGNTIYF. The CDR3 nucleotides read TGTGCCAGCACCTCTGGAAACACCATATATTTT.

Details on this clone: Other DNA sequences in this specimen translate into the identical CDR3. This CDR3 reads CASSLGQGYGYTF. DNA of the CDR3: TGTGCCAGCAGCTTAGGCCAGGGCTATGGCTACACCTTC. The genes are TRBV7-2 and TRBJ1-2, with D maybe TRBD1 (5 bases). CDR3 length equals 13 residues. CDR1 and CDR2 (germline): SGHTA, FQGNSA. V was cut by 1 base and J by 4 bases, with 7 bases left in between.

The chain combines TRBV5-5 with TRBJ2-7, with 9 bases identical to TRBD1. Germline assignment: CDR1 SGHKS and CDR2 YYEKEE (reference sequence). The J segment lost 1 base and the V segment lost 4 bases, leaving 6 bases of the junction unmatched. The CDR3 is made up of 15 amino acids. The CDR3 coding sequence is TGTGCCAGCAGCGCCCTGACAGGGGGGTCCTACGAGCAGTACTTC. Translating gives CASSALTGGSYEQYF.

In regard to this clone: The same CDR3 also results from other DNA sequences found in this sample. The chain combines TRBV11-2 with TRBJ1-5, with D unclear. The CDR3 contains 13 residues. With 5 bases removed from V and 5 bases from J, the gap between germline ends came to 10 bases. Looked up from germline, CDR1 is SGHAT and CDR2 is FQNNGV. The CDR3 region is CASSRTGDQPQHF. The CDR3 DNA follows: TGTGCCAGCAGCCGGACGGGCGATCAGCCCCAGCATTTT. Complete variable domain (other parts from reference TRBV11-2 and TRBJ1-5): EAGVAQSPRYKIIEKRQSVAFWCNPISGHATLYWYQQILGQGPKLLIQFQNNGVVDDSQLPKDRFSAERLKGVDSTLKIQPAKLEDSAVYLCASSRTGDQPQHFGDGTRLSIL.

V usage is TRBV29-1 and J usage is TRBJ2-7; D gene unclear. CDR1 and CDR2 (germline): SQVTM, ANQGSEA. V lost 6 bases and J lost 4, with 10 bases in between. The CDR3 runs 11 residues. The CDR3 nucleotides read TGCAGCGTAGTGGACGTGTACGAGCAGTACTTC. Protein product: CSVVDVYEQYF.

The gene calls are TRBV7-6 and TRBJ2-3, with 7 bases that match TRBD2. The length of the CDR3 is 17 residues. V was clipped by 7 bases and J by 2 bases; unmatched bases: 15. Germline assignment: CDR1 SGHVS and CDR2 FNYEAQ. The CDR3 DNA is TGTGCCAGCACCCTTTATGCTGCGCGGGAGTTCACAGATACGCAGTATTTT. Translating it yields CASTLYAAREFTDTQYF.